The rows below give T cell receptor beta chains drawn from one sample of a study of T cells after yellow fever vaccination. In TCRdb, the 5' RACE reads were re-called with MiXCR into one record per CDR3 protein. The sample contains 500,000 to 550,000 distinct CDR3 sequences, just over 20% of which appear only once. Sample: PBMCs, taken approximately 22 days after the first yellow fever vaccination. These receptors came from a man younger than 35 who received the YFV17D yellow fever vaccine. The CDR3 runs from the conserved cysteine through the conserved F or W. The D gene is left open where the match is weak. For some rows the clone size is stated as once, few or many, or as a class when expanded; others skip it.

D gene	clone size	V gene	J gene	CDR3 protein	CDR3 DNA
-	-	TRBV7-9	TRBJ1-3	CASSFQSSGNTIYF	TGTGCCAGCAGCTTTCAGAGCTCTGGAAACACCATATATTTT
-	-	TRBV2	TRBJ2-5	CASTATWTQYF	TGTGCCAGCACCGCGACCTGGACCCAGTACTTC
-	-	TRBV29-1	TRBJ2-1	CSVGPGPEQFF	TGCAGCGTCGGTCCGGGCCCCGAGCAGTTCTTC
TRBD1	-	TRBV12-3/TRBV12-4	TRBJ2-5	CASSKTGSETQYF	TGTGCCAGCAGCAAGACAGGGAGCGAGACCCAGTACTTC
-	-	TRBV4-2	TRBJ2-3	CASREQGGSLTDTQYF	TGTGCCAGCAGGGAACAGGGGGGGTCTCTTACAGATACGCAGTATTTT
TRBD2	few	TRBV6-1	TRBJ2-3	CASSPPGLAGADTQYF	TGTGCCAGCAGCCCCCCTGGGCTAGCGGGGGCAGATACGCAGTATTTT
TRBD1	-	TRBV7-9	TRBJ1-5	CASSSDRELNQPQHF	TGTGCCAGCAGCTCGGACAGGGAACTCAATCAGCCCCAGCATTTT
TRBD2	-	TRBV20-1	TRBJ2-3	CSAPTSGVRDTQYF	TGCAGTGCTCCAACTAGCGGGGTCAGAGATACGCAGTATTTT
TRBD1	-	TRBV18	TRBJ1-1	CASSPLEGALPNTEAFF	TGTGCCAGCTCACCCCTGGAGGGGGCCCTTCCGAACACTGAAGCTTTCTTT
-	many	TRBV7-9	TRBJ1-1	CASSSYGTEAFF	TGTGCCAGCAGCTCATACGGCACTGAAGCTTTCTTT
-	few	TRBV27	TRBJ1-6	CASSLTGVEGSSPLHF	TGTGCCAGCAGTTTAACGGGGGTGGAGGGTTCATCACCCCTCCACTTT
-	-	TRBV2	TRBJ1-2	CASSGSGDGYTF	TGTGCCAGCAGTGGTTCCGGGGATGGCTACACCTTC
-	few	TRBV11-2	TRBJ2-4	CASSQTRGQPLAKNIQYF	TGTGCCAGCAGCCAAACACGGGGGCAACCTCTAGCCAAAAACATTCAGTACTTC
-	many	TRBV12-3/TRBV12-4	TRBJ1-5	CASSLARDQPQHF	TGTGCCAGCAGTTTAGCGCGGGATCAGCCCCAGCATTTT
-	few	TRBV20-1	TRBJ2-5	CSATPGQETQYF	TGCAGTGCTACCCCAGGTCAAGAGACCCAGTACTTC
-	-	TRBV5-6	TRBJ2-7	CASSLEWGRDEQYF	TGTGCCAGCAGCTTGGAGTGGGGGCGCGACGAGCAGTACTTC
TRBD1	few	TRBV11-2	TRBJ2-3	CASSQRQGADTQYF	TGTGCCAGCAGCCAGAGACAGGGGGCAGATACGCAGTATTTT
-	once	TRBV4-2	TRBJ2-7	CASSQTGTAYYEQYF	TGTGCCAGCAGCCAAACCGGGACGGCCTACTACGAGCAGTACTTC
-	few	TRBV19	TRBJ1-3	CASSASGNTIYF	TGTGCCAGTAGTGCTTCTGGAAACACCATATATTTT
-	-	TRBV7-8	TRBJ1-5	CASSSTGISNQPQHF	TGTGCCAGCAGCTCCACGGGGATTAGCAATCAGCCCCAGCATTTT
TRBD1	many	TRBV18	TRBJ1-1	CASSPGQGNTEAFF	TGTGCCAGCAGCCCGGGACAGGGGAACACTGAAGCTTTCTTT
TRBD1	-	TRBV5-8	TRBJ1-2	CASSLIGTGEYGYTF	TGTGCCAGCAGCTTGATCGGGACAGGGGAATATGGCTACACCTTC
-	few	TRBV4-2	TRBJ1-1	CASSQDRTNTEAFF	TGTGCCAGCAGCCAAGATCGGACGAACACTGAAGCTTTCTTT
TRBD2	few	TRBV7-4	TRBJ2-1	CASSLVRGGAWSEQFF	TGTGCCAGCAGCTTAGTTCGCGGGGGGGCATGGAGTGAGCAGTTCTTC